The next 3 T cell receptor beta chains were all read from a single sample in a study of shared clonotypes between healthy human individuals. The repertoire was sequenced with immunoSEQ multiplex PCR; TCRdb's copy has only in-frame clones and lacks some. The sample lists about 600,000 clones, more than 95% seen once, with roughly 0.05% in the top ten. The sequenced material came from naive CD4+ T cells sorted from blood. The sample's subset: CD45RA+ positively selected. The receptor set was obtained from a young woman in good health.

The chain recombines TRBV27 with TRBJ2-1, with 8 bases matching TRBD1. The junction had 16 bases not matched to a gene; V was cut back by 10 bases and J by 8 bases. Per germline, CDR1 MNHEY and CDR2 SMNVEV (reference sequence). CDR3 length equals 15 residues. DNA of the CDR3: TGTGCCACCCTCCCAGGGGGCCCGCCTGGAGATGAGCAGTTCTTC. Amino acid sequence: CATLPGGPPGDEQFF.

The CDR3 reads CASRIKVGTDTQYF. As DNA, the CDR3 is TGTGCCAGTAGGATTAAGGTTGGAACAGATACGCAGTATTTT. J is TRBJ2-3 and V is TRBV19; D remains ambiguous. Germline V gene lookup returns CDR1 LNHDA and CDR2 SQIVND (reference sequence). CDR3 size: 14 residues. The V end was cut by 6 bases, the J end by 3 bases, with 13 bases between.

V is TRBV5-1 and J is TRBJ2-7; D is possibly TRBD1 or TRBD2 (5 bases each). The germline V gene has CDR1 SGHRS and CDR2 YFSETQ. Trimming removed 0 bases at V and 2 bases at J, with 9 bases between. This CDR3 comprises 14 residues. CDR3 residues: CASSLGLGAYEQYF. CDR3 in DNA: TGCGCCAGCAGCTTGGGGTTGGGGGCCTACGAGCAGTACTTC.